The T cell receptor (beta chain) under discussion was sequenced for a study of OX40 agonist ivuxolimab in advanced cancers. V was cut by 6 bases and J by 10 bases, with 16 bases left in between. The CDR3 is 14 residues long. Germline V gene data show CDR1 as MNHEY and CDR2 as SMNVEV (reference sequence). This clone was picked up a small number of times. The table came from immunoSEQ multiplex PCR; TCRdb's copy has only in-frame clones and leaves some out. The sample holds about 83,000 clones; roughly 83% are singletons and the top ten take under 8%. This rearrangement joins TRBV27 to TRBJ1-6; the D gene is possibly TRBD1 (6 bases). Specimen: CD4+ or CD8+ T cells sorted from blood, collected in a trial of the OX40 agonist ivuxolimab. The TCR was taken from an adult with an advanced solid tumor such as melanoma, head and neck, liver or kidney cancer. The CDR3 is CASRFVQGGSPLHF. CDR3 coding DNA: TGTGCCAGCAGGTTCGTACAGGGAGGATCACCCCTCCACTTT.